The clone carrying this T cell receptor (beta chain) was detected ten times or more. V shed 1 base and J shed 3 bases, with 18 bases lying between them. The CDR3 loop spans 18 amino acids. The V gene's germline CDR1 is SGHDN and CDR2 FVKESK. This sample is part of a study of T-cell memory formation after mild COVID-19. About the study: Among the donors, TCR clusters were largely specific to each donor.

Via MiXCR, TCRdb re-called the 5' RACE reads, giving one row per CDR3 protein. This table holds hundreds of thousands of distinct CDR3 sequences, about a sixth found once. The sequence came from a man aged 18 to 30 who had mild COVID-19 (a few samples of this study predate the infection). Cell type and time point are not known. Specimen: PBMCs or a T cell subset sorted from them (not recorded which). The chain couples TRBV14 to TRBJ1-4; D unresolved. CDR3 nucleotide sequence: TGTGCCAGCAGCCAAGGAGTTGGCAAGGGAATGGCTAATGAAAAACTGTTTTTT. Its translation: CASSQGVGKGMANEKLFF.